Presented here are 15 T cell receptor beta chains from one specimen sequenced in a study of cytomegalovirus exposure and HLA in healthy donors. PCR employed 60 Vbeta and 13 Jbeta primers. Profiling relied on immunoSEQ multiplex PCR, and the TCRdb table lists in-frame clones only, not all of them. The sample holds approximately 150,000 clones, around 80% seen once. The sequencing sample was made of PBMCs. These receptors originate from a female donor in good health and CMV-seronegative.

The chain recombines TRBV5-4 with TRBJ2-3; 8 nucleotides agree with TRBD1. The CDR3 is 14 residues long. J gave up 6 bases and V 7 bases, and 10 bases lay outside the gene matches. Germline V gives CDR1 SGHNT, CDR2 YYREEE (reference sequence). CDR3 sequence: CASREGTGGDTQYF. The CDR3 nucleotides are TGTGCCAGCCGAGAAGGGACAGGAGGTGATACGCAGTATTTT.

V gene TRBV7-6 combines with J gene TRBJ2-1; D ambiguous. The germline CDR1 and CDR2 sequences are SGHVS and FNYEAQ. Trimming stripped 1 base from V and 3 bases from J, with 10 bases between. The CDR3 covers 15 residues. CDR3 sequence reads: CASSLVAELYNEQFF. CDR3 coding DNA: TGTGCCAGCAGCTTAGTCGCGGAGCTCTACAATGAGCAGTTCTTC.

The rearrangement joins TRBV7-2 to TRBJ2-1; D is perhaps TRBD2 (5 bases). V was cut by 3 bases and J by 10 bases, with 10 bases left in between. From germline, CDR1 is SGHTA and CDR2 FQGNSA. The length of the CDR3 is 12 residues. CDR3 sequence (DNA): TGTGCCAGCAGCTTCCTAGCCGAAGAGCAGTTCTTC. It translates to CASSFLAEEQFF.

The CDR3 loop reads CASSPIAGSTDTQYF. The DNA for the CDR3 is TGTGCCAGCAGCCCAATAGCGGGGAGCACAGATACGCAGTATTTT. V and J are TRBV7-6 and TRBJ2-3, with TRBD2 identical over 8 bases. V was pared by 5 bases and J by 0 bases, with 4 bases of the junction left unmatched. Germline CDR1 and CDR2: SGHVS and FNYEAQ. The CDR3 is made up of 15 amino acids.

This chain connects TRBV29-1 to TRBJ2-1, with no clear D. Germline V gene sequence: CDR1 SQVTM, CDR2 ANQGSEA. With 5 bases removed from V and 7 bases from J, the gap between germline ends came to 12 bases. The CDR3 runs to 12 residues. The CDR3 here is CSVKLTENEQFF. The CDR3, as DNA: TGCAGCGTTAAACTAACTGAGAATGAGCAGTTCTTC.

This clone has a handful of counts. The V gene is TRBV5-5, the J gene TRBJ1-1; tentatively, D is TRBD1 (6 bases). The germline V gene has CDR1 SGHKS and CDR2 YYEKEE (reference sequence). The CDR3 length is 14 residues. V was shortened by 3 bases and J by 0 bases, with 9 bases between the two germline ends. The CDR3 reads CASSSGTLNTEAFF. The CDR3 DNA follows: TGTGCCAGCAGCTCCGGGACATTGAACACTGAAGCTTTCTTT.

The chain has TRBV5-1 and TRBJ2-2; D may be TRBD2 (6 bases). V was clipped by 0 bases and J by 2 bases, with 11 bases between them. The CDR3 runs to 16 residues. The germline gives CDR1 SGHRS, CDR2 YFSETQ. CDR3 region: CASSLDQRVNTGELFF. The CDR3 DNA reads TGCGCCAGCAGCTTGGATCAGCGGGTCAACACCGGGGAGCTGTTTTTT.

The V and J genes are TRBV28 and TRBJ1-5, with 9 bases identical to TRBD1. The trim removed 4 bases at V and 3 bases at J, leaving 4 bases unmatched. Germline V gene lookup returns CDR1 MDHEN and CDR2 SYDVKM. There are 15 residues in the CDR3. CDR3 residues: CASSSGTGSNQPQHF. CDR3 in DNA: TGTGCCAGCAGTTCCGGGACAGGGTCCAATCAGCCCCAGCATTTT.

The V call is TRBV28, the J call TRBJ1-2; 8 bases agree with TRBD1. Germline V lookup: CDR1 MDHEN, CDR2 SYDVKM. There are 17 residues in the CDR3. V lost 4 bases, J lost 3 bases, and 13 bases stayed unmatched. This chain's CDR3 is CASSSPRQGPTDYGYTF. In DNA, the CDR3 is TGTGCCAGCAGTTCCCCCAGACAGGGGCCGACCGACTATGGCTACACCTTC.

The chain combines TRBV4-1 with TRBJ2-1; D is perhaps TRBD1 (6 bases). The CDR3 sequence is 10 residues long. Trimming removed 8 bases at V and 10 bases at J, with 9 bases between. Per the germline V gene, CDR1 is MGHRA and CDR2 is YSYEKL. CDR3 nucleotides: TGCGCCAGCTCCGACAGGGAGCAGTTCTTC. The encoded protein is CASSDREQFF.

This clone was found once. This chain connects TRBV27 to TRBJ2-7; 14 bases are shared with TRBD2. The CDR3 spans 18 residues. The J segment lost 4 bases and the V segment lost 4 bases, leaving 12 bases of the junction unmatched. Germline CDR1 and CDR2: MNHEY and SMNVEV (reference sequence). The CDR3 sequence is CASSSHPGLAGVWYEQYF. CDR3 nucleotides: TGTGCCAGCAGTTCCCACCCGGGACTAGCGGGGGTTTGGTACGAGCAGTACTTC.

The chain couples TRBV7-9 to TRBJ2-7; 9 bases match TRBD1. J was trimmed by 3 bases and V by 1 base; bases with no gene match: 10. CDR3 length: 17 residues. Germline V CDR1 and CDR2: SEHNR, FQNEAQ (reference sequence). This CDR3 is CASSLVLSPTGGYEQYF. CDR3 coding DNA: TGTGCCAGCAGCTTAGTGTTATCTCCGACAGGGGGCTACGAGCAGTACTTC.

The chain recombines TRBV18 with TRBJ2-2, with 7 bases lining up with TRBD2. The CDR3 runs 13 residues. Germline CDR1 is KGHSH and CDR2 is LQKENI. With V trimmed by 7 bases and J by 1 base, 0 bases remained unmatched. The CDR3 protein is CASCGRNTGELFF. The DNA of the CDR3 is TGTGCCAGCTGCGGGAGGAACACCGGGGAGCTGTTTTTT.

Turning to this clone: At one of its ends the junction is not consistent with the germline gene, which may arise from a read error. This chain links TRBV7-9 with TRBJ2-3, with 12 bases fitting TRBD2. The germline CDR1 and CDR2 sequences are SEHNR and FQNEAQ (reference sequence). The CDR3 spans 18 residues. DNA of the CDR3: TGTTCCAGCAGCTTATCCCCTAGACTAGCGGGGGGCACAGATACGCAGTATTTT. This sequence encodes CSSSLSPRLAGGTDTQYF.

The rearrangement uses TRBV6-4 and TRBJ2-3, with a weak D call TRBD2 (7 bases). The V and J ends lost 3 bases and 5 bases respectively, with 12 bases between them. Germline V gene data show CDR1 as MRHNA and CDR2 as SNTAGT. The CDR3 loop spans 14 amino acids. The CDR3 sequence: CASSESGGQDTQYF. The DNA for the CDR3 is TGTGCCAGCAGTGAATCGGGGGGCCAAGATACGCAGTATTTT.